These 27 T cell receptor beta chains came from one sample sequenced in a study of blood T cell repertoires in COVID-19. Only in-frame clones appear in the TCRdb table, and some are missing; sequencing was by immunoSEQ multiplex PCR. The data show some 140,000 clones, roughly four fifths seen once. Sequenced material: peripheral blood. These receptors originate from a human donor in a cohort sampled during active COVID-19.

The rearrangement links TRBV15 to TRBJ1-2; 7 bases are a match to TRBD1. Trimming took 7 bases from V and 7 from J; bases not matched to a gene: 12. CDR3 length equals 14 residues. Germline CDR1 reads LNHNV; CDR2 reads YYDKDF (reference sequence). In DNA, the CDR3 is TGTGCCACCAATCCGGCTACAGGGGCTGGTGGCTACACCTTC. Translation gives CATNPATGAGGYTF.

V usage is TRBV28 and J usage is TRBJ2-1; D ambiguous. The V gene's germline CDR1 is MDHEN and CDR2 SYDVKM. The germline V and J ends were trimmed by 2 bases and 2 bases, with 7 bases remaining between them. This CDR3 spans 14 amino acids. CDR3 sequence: CASSLGLPYNEQFF. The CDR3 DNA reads TGTGCCAGCAGTTTAGGGCTTCCCTACAATGAGCAGTTCTTC.

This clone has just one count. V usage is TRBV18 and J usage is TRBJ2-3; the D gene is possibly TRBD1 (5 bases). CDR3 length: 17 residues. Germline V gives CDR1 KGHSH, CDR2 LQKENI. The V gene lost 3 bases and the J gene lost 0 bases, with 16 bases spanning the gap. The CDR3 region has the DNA TGTGCCAGCTCACCCCAGAACAGGACACCTAGCACAGATACGCAGTATTTT. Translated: CASSPQNRTPSTDTQYF.

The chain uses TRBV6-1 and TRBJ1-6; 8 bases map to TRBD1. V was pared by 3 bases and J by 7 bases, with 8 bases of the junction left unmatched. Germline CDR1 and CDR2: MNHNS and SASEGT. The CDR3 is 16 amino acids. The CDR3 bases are TGTGCCAGCAGTGAGCTTTTCGGACAGGGCAATTCACCCCTCCACTTT. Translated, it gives CASSELFGQGNSPLHF.

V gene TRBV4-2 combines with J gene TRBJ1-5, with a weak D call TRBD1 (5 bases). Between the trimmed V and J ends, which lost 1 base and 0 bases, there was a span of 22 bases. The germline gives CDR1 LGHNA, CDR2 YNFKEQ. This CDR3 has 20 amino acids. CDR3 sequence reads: CASSQVGKGRAAISNQPQHF. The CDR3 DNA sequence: TGTGCCAGCAGCCAAGTCGGGAAGGGGAGGGCCGCGATTAGCAATCAGCCCCAGCATTTT.

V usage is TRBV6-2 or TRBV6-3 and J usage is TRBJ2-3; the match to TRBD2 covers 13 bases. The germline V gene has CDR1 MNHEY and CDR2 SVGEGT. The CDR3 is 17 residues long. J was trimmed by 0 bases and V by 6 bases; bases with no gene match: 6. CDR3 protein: CASSLTSGGPSTDTQYF. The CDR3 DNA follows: TGTGCCAGCAGCTTGACTAGCGGGGGGCCTAGCACAGATACGCAGTATTTT.

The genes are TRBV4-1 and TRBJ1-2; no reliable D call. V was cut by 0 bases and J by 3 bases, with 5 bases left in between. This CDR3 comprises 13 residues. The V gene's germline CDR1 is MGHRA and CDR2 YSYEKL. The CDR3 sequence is CASSQDNYYGYTF. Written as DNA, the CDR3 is TGCGCCAGCAGCCAAGACAACTACTATGGCTACACCTTC.

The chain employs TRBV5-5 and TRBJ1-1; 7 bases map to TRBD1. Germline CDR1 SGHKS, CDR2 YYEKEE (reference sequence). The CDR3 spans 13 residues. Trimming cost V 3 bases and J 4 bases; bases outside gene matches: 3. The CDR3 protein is CASSYRGGTEAFF. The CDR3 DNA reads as TGTGCCAGCAGCTACAGGGGCGGCACTGAAGCTTTCTTT.

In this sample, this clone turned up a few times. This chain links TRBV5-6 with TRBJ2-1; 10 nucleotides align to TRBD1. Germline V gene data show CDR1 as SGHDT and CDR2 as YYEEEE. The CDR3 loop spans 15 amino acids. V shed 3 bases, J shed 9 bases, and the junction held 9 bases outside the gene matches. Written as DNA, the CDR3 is TGTGCCAGCAGCTCACCGGGACAGGGGTCCGCTGAGCAGTTCTTC. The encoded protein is CASSSPGQGSAEQFF. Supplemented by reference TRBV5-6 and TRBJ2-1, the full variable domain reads DAGVTQSPTHLIKTRGQQVTLRCSPKSGHDTVSWYQQALGQGPQFIFQYYEEEERQRGNFPDRFSGHQFPNYSSELNVNALLLGDSALYLCASSSPGQGSAEQFFGPGTRLTVL.

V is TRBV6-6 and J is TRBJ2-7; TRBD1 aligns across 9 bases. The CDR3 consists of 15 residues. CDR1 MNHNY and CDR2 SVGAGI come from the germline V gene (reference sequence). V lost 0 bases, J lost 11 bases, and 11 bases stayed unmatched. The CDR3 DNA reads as TGTGCCAGCAGTTACTCGGGGACAGGGCCGCCTCAGGAGTACTTC. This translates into CASSYSGTGPPQEYF.

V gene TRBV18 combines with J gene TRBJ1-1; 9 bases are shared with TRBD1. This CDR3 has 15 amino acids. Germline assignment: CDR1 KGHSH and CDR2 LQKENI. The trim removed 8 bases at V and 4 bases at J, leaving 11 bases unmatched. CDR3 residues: CASRGQGTGGTEAFF. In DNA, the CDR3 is TGTGCCAGCCGTGGACAGGGGACCGGAGGCACTGAAGCTTTCTTT.

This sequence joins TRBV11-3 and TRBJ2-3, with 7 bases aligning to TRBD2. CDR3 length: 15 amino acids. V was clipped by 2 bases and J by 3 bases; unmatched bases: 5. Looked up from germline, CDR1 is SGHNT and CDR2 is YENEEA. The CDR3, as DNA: TGTGCCAGCAGCTTATGGGGGGGTGAGACAGATACGCAGTATTTT. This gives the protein CASSLWGGETDTQYF.

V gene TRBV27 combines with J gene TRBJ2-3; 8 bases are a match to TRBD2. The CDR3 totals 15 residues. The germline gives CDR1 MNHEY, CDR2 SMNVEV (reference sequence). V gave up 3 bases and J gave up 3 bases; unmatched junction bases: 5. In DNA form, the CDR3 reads TGTGCCAGCAGTTTGATAGCGGGGTTGACAGATACGCAGTATTTT. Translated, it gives CASSLIAGLTDTQYF.

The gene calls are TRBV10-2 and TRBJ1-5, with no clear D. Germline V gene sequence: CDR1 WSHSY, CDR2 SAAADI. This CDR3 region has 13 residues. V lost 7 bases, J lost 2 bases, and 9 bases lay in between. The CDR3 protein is CASKSTGNQPQHF. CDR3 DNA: TGCGCCAGCAAGAGTACTGGCAATCAGCCCCAGCATTTT.

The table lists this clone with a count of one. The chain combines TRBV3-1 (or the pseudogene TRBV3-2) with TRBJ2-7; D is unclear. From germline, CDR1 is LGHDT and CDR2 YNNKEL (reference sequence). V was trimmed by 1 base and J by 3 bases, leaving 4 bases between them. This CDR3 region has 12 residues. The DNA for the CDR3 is TGTGCCAGCAGCCAAGTTATCTACGAGCAGTACTTC. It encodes CASSQVIYEQYF.

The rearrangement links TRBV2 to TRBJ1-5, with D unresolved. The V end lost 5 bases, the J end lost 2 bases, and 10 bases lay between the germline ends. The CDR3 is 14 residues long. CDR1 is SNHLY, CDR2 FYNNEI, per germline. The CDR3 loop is CASSRREGNQPQHF. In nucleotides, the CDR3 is TGTGCCAGCAGTCGCCGAGAGGGCAATCAGCCCCAGCATTTT. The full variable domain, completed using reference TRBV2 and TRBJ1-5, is EPEVTQTPSHQVTQMGQEVILRCVPISNHLYFYWYRQILGQKVEFLVSFYNNEISEKSEIFDDQFSVERPDGSNFTLKIRSTKLEDSAMYFCASSRREGNQPQHFGDGTRLSIL.

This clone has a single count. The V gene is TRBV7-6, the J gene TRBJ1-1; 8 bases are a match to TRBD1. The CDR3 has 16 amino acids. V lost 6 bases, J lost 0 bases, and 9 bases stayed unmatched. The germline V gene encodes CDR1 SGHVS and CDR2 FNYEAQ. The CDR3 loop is CASSPAGQGMNTEAFF. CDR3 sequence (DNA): TGTGCCAGCAGTCCAGCCGGACAGGGAATGAACACTGAAGCTTTCTTT. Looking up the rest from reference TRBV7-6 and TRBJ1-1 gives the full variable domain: GAGVSQSPRYKVTKRGQDVALRCDPISGHVSLYWYRQALGQGPEFLTYFNYEAQQDKSGLPNDRFSAERPEGSISTLTIQRTEQRDSAMYRCASSPAGQGMNTEAFFGQGTRLTVV.

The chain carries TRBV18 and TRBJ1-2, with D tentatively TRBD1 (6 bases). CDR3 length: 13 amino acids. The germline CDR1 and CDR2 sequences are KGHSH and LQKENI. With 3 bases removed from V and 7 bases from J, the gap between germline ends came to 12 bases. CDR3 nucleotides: TGTGCCAGCTCACCCTCAGGGGAGGGTGGCTACACCTTC. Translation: CASSPSGEGGYTF.

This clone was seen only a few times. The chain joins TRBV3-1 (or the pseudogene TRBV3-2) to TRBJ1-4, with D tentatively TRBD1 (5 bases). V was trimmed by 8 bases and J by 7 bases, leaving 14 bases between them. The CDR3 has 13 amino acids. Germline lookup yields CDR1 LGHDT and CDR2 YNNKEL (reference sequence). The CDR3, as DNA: TGTGCCAGCCGCGGAGGGGCGGGTGAAAAACTGTTTTTT. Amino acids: CASRGGAGEKLFF.

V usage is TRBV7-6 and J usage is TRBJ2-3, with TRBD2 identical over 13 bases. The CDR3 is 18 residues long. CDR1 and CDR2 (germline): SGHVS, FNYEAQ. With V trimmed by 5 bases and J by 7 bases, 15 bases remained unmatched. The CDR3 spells CASSPGPRTSGGTHTQYF. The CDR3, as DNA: TGTGCCAGCAGCCCTGGACCCCGGACTAGCGGGGGTACGCATACGCAGTATTTT. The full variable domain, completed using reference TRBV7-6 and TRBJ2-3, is GAGVSQSPRYKVTKRGQDVALRCDPISGHVSLYWYRQALGQGPEFLTYFNYEAQQDKSGLPNDRFSAERPEGSISTLTIQRTEQRDSAMYRCASSPGPRTSGGTHTQYFGPGTRLTVL.

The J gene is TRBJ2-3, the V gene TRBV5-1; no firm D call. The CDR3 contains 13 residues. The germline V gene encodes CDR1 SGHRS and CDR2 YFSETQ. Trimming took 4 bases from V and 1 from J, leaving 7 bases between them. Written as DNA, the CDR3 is TGCGCCAGCAGCCCAACTGGCACAGATACGCAGTATTTT. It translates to CASSPTGTDTQYF.

CDR3 nucleotides: TGTGCCAGCAGCCCCGGGACAGTGAACACCGGGGAGCTGTTTTTT. Translation: CASSPGTVNTGELFF. This sequence joins TRBV5-4 and TRBJ2-2; 7 nucleotides line up with TRBD1. V was clipped by 4 bases and J by 1 base; unmatched bases: 4. This CDR3 contains 15 residues. Germline CDR1 reads SGHNT; CDR2 reads YYREEE (reference sequence).

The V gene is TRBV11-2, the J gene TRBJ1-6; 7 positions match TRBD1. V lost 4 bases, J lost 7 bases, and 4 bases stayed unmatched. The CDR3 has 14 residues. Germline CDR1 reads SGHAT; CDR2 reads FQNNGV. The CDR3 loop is CASSSDRDNSPLHF. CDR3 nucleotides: TGTGCCAGCAGCTCCGACAGGGACAATTCACCCCTCCACTTT.

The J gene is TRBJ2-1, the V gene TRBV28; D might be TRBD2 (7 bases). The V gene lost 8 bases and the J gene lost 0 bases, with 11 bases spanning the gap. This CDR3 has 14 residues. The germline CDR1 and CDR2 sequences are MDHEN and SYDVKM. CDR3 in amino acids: CASRGASSYNEQFF. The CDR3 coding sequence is TGTGCCAGCCGGGGGGCTAGCTCCTACAATGAGCAGTTCTTC.

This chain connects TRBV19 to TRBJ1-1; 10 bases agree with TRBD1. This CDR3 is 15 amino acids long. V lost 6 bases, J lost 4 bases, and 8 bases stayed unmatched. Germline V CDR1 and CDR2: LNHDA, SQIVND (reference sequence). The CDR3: CASSPSRDRGTEAFF. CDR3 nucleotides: TGTGCCAGTAGCCCGAGCCGGGACAGGGGCACTGAAGCTTTCTTT. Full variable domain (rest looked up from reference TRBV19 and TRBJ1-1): DGGITQSPKYLFRKEGQNVTLSCEQNLNHDAMYWYRQDPGQGLRLIYYSQIVNDFQKGDIAEGYSVSREKKESFPLTVTSAQKNPTAFYLCASSPSRDRGTEAFFGQGTRLTVV.

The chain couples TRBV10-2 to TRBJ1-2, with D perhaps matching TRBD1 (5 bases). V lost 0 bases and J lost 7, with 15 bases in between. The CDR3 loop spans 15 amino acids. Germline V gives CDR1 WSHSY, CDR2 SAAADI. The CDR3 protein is CASSESGPALSGYTF. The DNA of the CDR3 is TGCGCCAGCAGTGAGTCGGGGCCGGCCTTAAGTGGCTACACCTTC.

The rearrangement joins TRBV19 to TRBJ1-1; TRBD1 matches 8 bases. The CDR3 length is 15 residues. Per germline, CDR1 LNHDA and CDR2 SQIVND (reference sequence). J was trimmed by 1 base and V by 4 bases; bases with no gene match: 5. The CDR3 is CASSSRDRRNTEAFF. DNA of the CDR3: TGTGCCAGTAGTAGTCGGGACAGGCGGAACACTGAAGCTTTCTTT.